Reported below is one T cell receptor beta chain. This entry belongs to a study of PD-L1 blockade in urothelial cancer. The CDR3 runs to 15 residues. V was clipped by 5 bases and J by 8 bases, with 21 bases between them. Looked up from germline, CDR1 is SGHTA and CDR2 is FQGNSA. Data came from immunoSEQ multiplex PCR; TCRdb stores just in-frame clones and leaves some out. The sample holds tens of thousands of clones, roughly 90% seen once. Stated time point: peripheral blood 6 weeks after treatment start. Locally advanced or metastatic urothelial carcinoma affected all patients. The clonotype comes from a man in his 60s with urothelial cancer. This specimen consisted of PBMCs, obtained around atezolizumab (anti-PD-L1) treatment. The rearrangement joins TRBV7-2 to TRBJ1-2; perhaps TRBD1 as D (5 bases). CDR3 amino acids: CASSPEAGRDVGYTF. The CDR3, as DNA: TGTGCCAGCAGCCCAGAAGCGGGACGGGATGTCGGCTACACCTTC.